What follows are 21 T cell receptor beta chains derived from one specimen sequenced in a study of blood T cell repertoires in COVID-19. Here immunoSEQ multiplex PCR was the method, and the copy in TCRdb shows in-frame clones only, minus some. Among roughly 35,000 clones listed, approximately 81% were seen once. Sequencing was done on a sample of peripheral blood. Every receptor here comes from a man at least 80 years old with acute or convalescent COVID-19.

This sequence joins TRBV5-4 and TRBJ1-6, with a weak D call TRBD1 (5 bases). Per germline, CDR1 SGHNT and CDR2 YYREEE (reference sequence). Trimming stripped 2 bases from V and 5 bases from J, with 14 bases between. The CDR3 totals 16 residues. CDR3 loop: CASSLRGALDNSPLHF. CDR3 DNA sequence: TGTGCCAGCAGCTTACGCGGGGCCTTGGATAATTCACCCCTCCACTTT.

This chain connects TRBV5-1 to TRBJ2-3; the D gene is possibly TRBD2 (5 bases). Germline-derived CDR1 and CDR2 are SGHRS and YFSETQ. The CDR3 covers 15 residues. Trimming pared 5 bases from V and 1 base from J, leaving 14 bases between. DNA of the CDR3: TGCGCCAGCAGTCTTGGAGGAAAGCGCACAGATACGCAGTATTTT. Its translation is CASSLGGKRTDTQYF.

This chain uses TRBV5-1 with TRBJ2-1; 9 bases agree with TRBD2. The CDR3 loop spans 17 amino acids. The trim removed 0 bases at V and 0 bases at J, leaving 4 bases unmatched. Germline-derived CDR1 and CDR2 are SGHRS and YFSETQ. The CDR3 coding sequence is TGCGCCAGCAGCTTGGAGCGGGGGGCGAGCTCCTACAATGAGCAGTTCTTC. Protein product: CASSLERGASSYNEQFF.

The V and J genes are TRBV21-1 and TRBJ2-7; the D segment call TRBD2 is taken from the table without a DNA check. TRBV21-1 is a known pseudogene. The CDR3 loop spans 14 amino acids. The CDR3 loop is CASSKGGVSYEQYF. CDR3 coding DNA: TGTGCCAGCAGCAAAGGGGGGGTCTCCTACGAGCAGTACTTC.

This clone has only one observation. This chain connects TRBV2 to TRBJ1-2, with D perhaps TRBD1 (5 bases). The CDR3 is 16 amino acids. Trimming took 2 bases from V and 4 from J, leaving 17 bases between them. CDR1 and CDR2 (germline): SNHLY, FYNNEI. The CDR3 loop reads CASSEQGYPAGYGYTF. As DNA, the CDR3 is TGTGCCAGCAGTGAACAGGGATACCCGGCTGGCTATGGCTACACCTTC. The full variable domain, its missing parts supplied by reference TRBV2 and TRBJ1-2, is EPEVTQTPSHQVTQMGQEVILRCVPISNHLYFYWYRQILGQKVEFLVSFYNNEISEKSEIFDDQFSVERPDGSNFTLKIRSTKLEDSAMYFCASSEQGYPAGYGYTFGSGTRLTVV.

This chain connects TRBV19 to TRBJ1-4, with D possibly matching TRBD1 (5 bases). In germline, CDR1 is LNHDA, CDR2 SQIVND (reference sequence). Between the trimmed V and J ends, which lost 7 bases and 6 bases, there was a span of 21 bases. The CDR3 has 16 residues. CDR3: CASMGLRGGLDEKLFF. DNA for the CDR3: TGTGCCAGTATGGGACTTCGAGGAGGTTTGGATGAAAAACTGTTTTTT.

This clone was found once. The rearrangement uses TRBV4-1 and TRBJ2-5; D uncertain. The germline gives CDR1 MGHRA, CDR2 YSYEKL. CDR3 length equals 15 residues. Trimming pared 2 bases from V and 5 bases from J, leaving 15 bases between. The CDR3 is CASSQPRSRGETQYF. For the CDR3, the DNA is TGCGCCAGCAGCCAACCGCGGAGCCGTGGGGAGACCCAGTACTTC.

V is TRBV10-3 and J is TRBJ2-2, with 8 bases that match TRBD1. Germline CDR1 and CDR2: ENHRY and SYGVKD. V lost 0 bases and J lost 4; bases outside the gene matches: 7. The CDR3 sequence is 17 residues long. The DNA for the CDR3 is TGTGCCATCAGTGAGTCGAGGACAGGGCTCGCCACCGGGGAGCTGTTTTTT. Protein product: CAISESRTGLATGELFF.

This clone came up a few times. CDR3 coding DNA: TGTGCCAGCAATCATCTAGCGGGGGGGCCTCGGGAGCAGTACTTC. This encodes CASNHLAGGPREQYF. The chain joins TRBV6-6 to TRBJ2-7, with 12 bases aligning to TRBD2. Germline V CDR1 and CDR2: MNHNY, SVGAGI (reference sequence). This CDR3 contains 15 residues. J gave up 7 bases and V 7 bases, and 11 bases lay outside the gene matches.

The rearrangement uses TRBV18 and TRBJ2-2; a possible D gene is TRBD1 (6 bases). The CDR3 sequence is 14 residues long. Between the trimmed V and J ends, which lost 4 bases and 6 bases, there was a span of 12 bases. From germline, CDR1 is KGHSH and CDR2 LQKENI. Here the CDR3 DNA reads TGTGCCAGCTCACAACTCGGACAGCCCGGGGAGCTGTTTTTT. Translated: CASSQLGQPGELFF.

The CDR3 here is CASSAGPSNQPQHF. In DNA form, the CDR3 reads TGCGCCAGCAGTGCAGGCCCCAGCAATCAGCCCCAGCATTTT. V is TRBV10-2 and J is TRBJ1-5, with D unresolved. The CDR3 contains 14 residues. Germline V gene sequence: CDR1 WSHSY, CDR2 SAAADI. Trimming removed 4 bases at V and 1 base at J, with 8 bases between.

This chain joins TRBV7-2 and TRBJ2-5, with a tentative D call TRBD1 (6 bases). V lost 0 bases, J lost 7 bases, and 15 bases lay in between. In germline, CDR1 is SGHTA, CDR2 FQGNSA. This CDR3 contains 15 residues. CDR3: CASSLAGAGRGTQYF. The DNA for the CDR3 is TGTGCCAGCAGCTTAGCGGGGGCGGGTAGAGGGACCCAGTACTTC.

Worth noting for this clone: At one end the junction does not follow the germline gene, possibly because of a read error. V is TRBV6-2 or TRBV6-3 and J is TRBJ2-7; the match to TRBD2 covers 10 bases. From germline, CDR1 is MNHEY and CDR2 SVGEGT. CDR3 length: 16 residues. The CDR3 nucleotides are TGTGTCAGCAGCCGACGGGCCGGGACTAGCGTGTACGAGCAGTACTTC. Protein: CVSSRRAGTSVYEQYF.

The CDR3 coding sequence is TGTGCCTCGATGGAAGGGGTCTTCCACTTTAACTATGGCTACACCTTC. Protein: CASMEGVFHFNYGYTF. The V gene is TRBV19, the J gene TRBJ1-2, with a tentative D call TRBD1 (5 bases). The CDR3 is made up of 16 amino acids. The V gene lost 11 bases and the J gene lost 1 base, with 23 bases spanning the gap. CDR1 is LNHDA, CDR2 SQIVND, per germline (reference sequence).

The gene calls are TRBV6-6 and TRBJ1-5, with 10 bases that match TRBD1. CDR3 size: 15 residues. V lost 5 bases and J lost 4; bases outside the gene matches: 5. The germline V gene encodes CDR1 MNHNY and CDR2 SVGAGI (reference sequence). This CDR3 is CASSRRTGGNQPQHF. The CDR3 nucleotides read TGTGCCAGCAGTCGTCGGACAGGGGGGAATCAGCCCCAGCATTTT.

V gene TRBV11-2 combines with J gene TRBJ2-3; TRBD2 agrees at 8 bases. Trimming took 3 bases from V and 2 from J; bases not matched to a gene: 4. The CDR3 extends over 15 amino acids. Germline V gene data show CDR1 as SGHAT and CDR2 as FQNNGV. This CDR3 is CASSFSAGVTDTQYF. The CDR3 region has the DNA TGTGCCAGCAGCTTCTCAGCGGGGGTCACAGATACGCAGTATTTT.

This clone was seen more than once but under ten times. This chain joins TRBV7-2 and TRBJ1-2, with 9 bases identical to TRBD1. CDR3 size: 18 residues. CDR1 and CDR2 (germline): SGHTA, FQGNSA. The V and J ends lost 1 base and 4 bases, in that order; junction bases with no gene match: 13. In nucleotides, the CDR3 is TGTGCCAGCAGCTTAGGGCCTCGTCCGGGACAGGGAGTCTATGGCTACACCTTC. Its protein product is CASSLGPRPGQGVYGYTF.

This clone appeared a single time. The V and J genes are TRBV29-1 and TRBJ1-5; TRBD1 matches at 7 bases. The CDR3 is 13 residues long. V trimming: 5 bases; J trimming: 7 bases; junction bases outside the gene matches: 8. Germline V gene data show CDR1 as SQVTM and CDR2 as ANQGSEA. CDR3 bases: TGCAGCGTTATTGAGAGACAGGGACAGCCCCAGCATTTT. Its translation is CSVIERQGQPQHF.

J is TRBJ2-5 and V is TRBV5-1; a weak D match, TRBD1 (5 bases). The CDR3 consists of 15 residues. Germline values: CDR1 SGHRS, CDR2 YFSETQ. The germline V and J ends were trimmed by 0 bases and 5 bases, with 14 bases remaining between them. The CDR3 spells CASSLVVGARETQYF. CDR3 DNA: TGCGCCAGCAGCTTGGTTGTAGGGGCGCGGGAGACCCAGTACTTC. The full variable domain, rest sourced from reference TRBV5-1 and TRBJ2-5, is KAGVTQTPRYLIKTRGQQVTLSCSPISGHRSVSWYQQTPGQGLQFLFEYFSETQRNKGNFPGRFSGRQFSNSRSEMNVSTLELGDSALYLCASSLVVGARETQYFGPGTRLLVL.

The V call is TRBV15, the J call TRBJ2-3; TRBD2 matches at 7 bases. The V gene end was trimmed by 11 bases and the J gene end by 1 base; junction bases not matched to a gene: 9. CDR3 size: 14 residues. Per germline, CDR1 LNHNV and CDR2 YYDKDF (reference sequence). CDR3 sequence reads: CAGGWGGRTDTQYF. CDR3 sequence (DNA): TGTGCCGGCGGGTGGGGAGGGCGCACAGATACGCAGTATTTT.

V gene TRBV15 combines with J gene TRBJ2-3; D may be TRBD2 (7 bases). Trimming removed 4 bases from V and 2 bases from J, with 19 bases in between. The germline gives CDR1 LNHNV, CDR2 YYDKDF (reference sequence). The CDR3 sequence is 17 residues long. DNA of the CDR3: TGTGCCACCAGCACCGGGAGAGGGGGGGAATTCACAGATACGCAGTATTTT. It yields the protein CATSTGRGGEFTDTQYF.